This T cell receptor beta chain appears in the sequencing data of a study of CD8 T cells in Susac syndrome. RNA amounts of about 0.45 to 1 ug underwent reverse transcription with random hexamers. TCRdb analysed the immunoSEQ multiplex PCR reads with MiXCR anew, one entry per CDR3 protein. The top ten clones hold less than 0.15% of a sample with about 120,000 distinct CDR3 sequences, nearly 96% of them seen once. Sequencing was performed on CD4+ T cells from PBMCs. This sequence was found in a human donor with Susac syndrome.

CDR3 in DNA: TGTGCCAGCAGCTTGCTTCGGGAAGAGACCCAGTACTTC. Residues: CASSLLREETQYF. V usage is TRBV5-6 and J usage is TRBJ2-5; unclear D gene. The CDR3 is made up of 13 amino acids. Trimming shortened V by 1 base and J by 3 bases, and 7 bases separated the two germline ends. Germline loops: CDR1 SGHDT, CDR2 YYEEEE.